The rows below give T cell receptor beta chains drawn from one sample of a study of T cell responses to AZD1222 COVID-19 vaccine. Sequencing was performed with immunoSEQ multiplex PCR; in TCRdb, only in-frame clones are kept and a portion is missing. This sample has 140,000 to 150,000 clones; more than 85% occur once, and the top ten carry over 4%. The sequencing used peripheral blood, collected 28 days after the second AZD1222 dose. All receptors derive from an adult who received the AZD1222 COVID-19 vaccine. The CDR3 runs from the conserved cysteine through the conserved F or W. The D gene is left open where the match is weak.

TRBJ2-1 | TRBV12-5 | NA | CASGLSVLGNEQFF | TGTGCTAGTGGTTTGTCCGTCCTGGGAAATGAGCAGTTCTTC
TRBJ1-1 | TRBV24-1 | NA | CATSDPPEAFF | TGTGCCACCAGTGACCCCCCAGAAGCTTTCTTT
TRBJ2-1 | TRBV11-2 | NA | CASNEQFF | TGTGCCAGCAACGAGCAGTTCTTC
TRBJ1-3 | TRBV28 | TRBD1 | CASSLTGTGSNTIYF | TGTGCCAGCAGCCTTACCGGGACAGGGTCTAACACCATATATTTT
TRBJ2-5 | TRBV15 | NA | CATSRDSGLVETQYF | TGTGCCACCAGCAGAGACTCGGGGTTGGTAGAGACCCAGTACTTC
TRBJ1-2 | TRBV4-2 | TRBD1 | CASSHPGDRGGLNYGYTF | TGTGCCAGCAGCCACCCCGGGGACAGGGGAGGACTAAACTATGGCTACACCTTC
TRBJ2-1 | TRBV7-9 | TRBD2 | CASSARGGEGNEQFF | TGTGCCAGCAGCGCCCGGGGGGGTGAGGGCAATGAGCAGTTCTTC
TRBJ2-2 | TRBV13 | NA | CASSSTRSGGELFF | TGTGCCAGCAGCTCGACTCGATCAGGTGGGGAGCTGTTTTTT
TRBJ2-1 | TRBV4-3 | TRBD2 | CASSQDPSGGSYNEQFF | TGCGCCAGCAGCCAAGACCCTAGCGGGGGCTCCTACAATGAGCAGTTCTTC
TRBJ2-3 | TRBV5-4 | TRBD2 | CASSHPIAGDYTDTQYF | TGTGCCAGCAGCCACCCAATAGCGGGAGATTACACAGATACGCAGTATTTT
TRBJ2-2 | TRBV7-9 | NA | CASSFGQGFRWDTGELFF | TGTGCCAGCAGCTTCGGGCAGGGGTTCCGGTGGGACACCGGGGAGCTGTTTTTT
TRBJ1-4 | TRBV18 | TRBD1 | CASSTAQGLANEKLFF | TGTGCCAGCTCCACGGCACAGGGGTTAGCTAATGAAAAACTGTTTTTT
TRBJ2-7 | TRBV28 | NA | CASGNSYEQYF | TGTGCCAGCGGGAACAGTTACGAGCAGTACTTC